A selection of T cell receptor beta chains follows, all from one sample in a study of T cells after yellow fever vaccination. TCRdb analysed the 5' RACE reads with MiXCR anew, one entry per CDR3 protein. The table records hundreds of thousands of distinct CDR3 sequences, about 12% of them present only once. Here the sequenced sample was PBMCs, taken on the day of the yellow fever booster vaccination. Source of these receptors: a man aged 30 to 39 who received the YFV17D yellow fever vaccine. CDR3s include the opening cysteine and the closing phenylalanine or tryptophan. D genes are given only for firm matches. Not every row has a clone size; where given, it reads once, few, many or a size class.

abundance: .
d_gene: TRBD2
v_gene: TRBV20-1
j_gene: TRBJ2-5
CDR3nt: TGCAGTGCTAGCGTAGCGGGAATGCAAGAGACCCAGTACTTC
CDR3aa: CSASVAGMQETQYF

abundance: few
d_gene: TRBD1
v_gene: TRBV11-2
j_gene: TRBJ2-3
CDR3nt: TGTGCCAGCAGCCCGACAGGGGTTGAAGATACGCAGTATTTT
CDR3aa: CASSPTGVEDTQYF

abundance: .
d_gene: .
v_gene: TRBV7-3
j_gene: TRBJ1-2
CDR3nt: TGTGCCAGCAGCTTTGACAGGTCGAATAGCTACACCTTC
CDR3aa: CASSFDRSNSYTF

abundance: .
d_gene: TRBD1
v_gene: TRBV5-1
j_gene: TRBJ1-6
CDR3nt: TGCGCCAGCAGCTTGGAGACAGGGAATTCACCCCTCCACTTT
CDR3aa: CASSLETGNSPLHF

abundance: few
d_gene: .
v_gene: TRBV29-1
j_gene: TRBJ2-1
CDR3nt: TGCAGCGTTGAAAGGCAGGGCGGCAATGAGCAGTTCTTC
CDR3aa: CSVERQGGNEQFF

abundance: few
d_gene: .
v_gene: TRBV10-3
j_gene: TRBJ2-3
CDR3nt: TGTGCCATCAGTCGAAACTCAGATACGCAGTATTTT
CDR3aa: CAISRNSDTQYF

abundance: few
d_gene: .
v_gene: TRBV5-1
j_gene: TRBJ2-1
CDR3nt: TGCGCCAGCAGTGCTACCCTAAGCTCCTACAATGAGCAGTTCTTC
CDR3aa: CASSATLSSYNEQFF

abundance: .
d_gene: TRBD2
v_gene: TRBV27
j_gene: TRBJ2-1
CDR3nt: TGTGCCAGCAGTTTAAGTCGGGGGGGTGATGAGCAGTTCTTC
CDR3aa: CASSLSRGGDEQFF

abundance: few
d_gene: .
v_gene: TRBV19
j_gene: TRBJ1-1
CDR3nt: TGTGCCAGTAGTGAGCCGTGGCAAATGAACACTGAAGCTTTCTTT
CDR3aa: CASSEPWQMNTEAFF

abundance: .
d_gene: .
v_gene: TRBV6-5
j_gene: TRBJ2-5
CDR3nt: TGTGCCACAAATTCCCCGGGGGAGACCCAGTACTTC
CDR3aa: CATNSPGETQYF

abundance: few
d_gene: .
v_gene: TRBV20-1
j_gene: TRBJ1-1
CDR3nt: TGCAGTGCTAGGGGGAGGAGGGGCACTGAAGCTTTCTTT
CDR3aa: CSARGRRGTEAFF

abundance: few
d_gene: TRBD2
v_gene: TRBV3-1
j_gene: TRBJ2-3
CDR3nt: TGTGCCAGCAGCCGAGCTGCGGGAGTGCGGAGTGGCACGCAGTATTTT
CDR3aa: CASSRAAGVRSGTQYF

abundance: once
d_gene: TRBD2
v_gene: TRBV5-1
j_gene: TRBJ2-3
CDR3nt: TGCGCCAGCAGTAGCGGGACTAGGGACGGGAGGCAGTATTTT
CDR3aa: CASSSGTRDGRQYF

abundance: few
d_gene: TRBD2
v_gene: TRBV5-1
j_gene: TRBJ2-5
CDR3nt: TGCGCCAGCAGCGAAGGGAGCGGGGGCCAAGAGACCCAGTACTTC
CDR3aa: CASSEGSGGQETQYF

abundance: .
d_gene: TRBD2
v_gene: TRBV20-1
j_gene: TRBJ2-7
CDR3nt: TGCAGTGCTGGGCGACGCGGGAGTTACGAGCAGTACTTC
CDR3aa: CSAGRRGSYEQYF

abundance: few
d_gene: .
v_gene: TRBV7-8
j_gene: TRBJ2-7
CDR3nt: TGTGCCAGCAGCTTAGAGATGGGGGCCGCCCCGGGAGAGCAGTACTTC
CDR3aa: CASSLEMGAAPGEQYF

abundance: few
d_gene: .
v_gene: TRBV7-9
j_gene: TRBJ2-5
CDR3nt: TGTGCCAGCAGCCCACGCCTGACCCCGGACAGTCAAGAGACCCAGTACTTC
CDR3aa: CASSPRLTPDSQETQYF

abundance: few
d_gene: TRBD1
v_gene: TRBV5-4
j_gene: TRBJ2-1
CDR3nt: TGTGCCAGCAGCGCCCCTAGACAGGGCCTGGGGCTCTTC
CDR3aa: CASSAPRQGLGLF

abundance: few
d_gene: TRBD2
v_gene: TRBV15
j_gene: TRBJ2-1
CDR3nt: TGTGCCACCAGCGGCGGGGGCTACAATGAGCAGTTCTTC
CDR3aa: CATSGGGYNEQFF

abundance: .
d_gene: TRBD1
v_gene: TRBV5-6
j_gene: TRBJ2-1
CDR3nt: TGTGCCAGCAGCCTTGTGTTCGGACAGGGGTGGTACAATGAGCAGTTCTTC
CDR3aa: CASSLVFGQGWYNEQFF

abundance: .
d_gene: .
v_gene: TRBV10-3
j_gene: TRBJ2-3
CDR3nt: TGTGCCATCACCTTGACTAGCACAGATACGCAGTATTTT
CDR3aa: CAITLTSTDTQYF

abundance: .
d_gene: TRBD2
v_gene: TRBV20-1
j_gene: TRBJ2-3
CDR3nt: TGCAGTGCTAGATCCGGGACTAGCGGGAGTTCAGATACGCAGTATTTT
CDR3aa: CSARSGTSGSSDTQYF

abundance: .
d_gene: TRBD2
v_gene: TRBV20-1
j_gene: TRBJ2-7
CDR3nt: TGCAGTGCTAGTCATTTCGGGGCTAGCGGATCCCCTTACGAGCAGTACTTC
CDR3aa: CSASHFGASGSPYEQYF

abundance: .
d_gene: TRBD2
v_gene: TRBV27
j_gene: TRBJ2-7
CDR3nt: TGTGCCAGCAGTTTAAAGACTAGCGGGAGTGGGGAGCAGTACTTC
CDR3aa: CASSLKTSGSGEQYF

abundance: .
d_gene: .
v_gene: TRBV29-1
j_gene: TRBJ1-5
CDR3nt: TGCAGCGTTGCCCAGGGAGCGAATCAGCCCCAGCATTTT
CDR3aa: CSVAQGANQPQHF

abundance: .
d_gene: .
v_gene: TRBV11-2
j_gene: TRBJ1-1
CDR3nt: TGTGCCAGCAGCTTGGGGGTCCGCAAATTCTTT
CDR3aa: CASSLGVRKFF

abundance: few
d_gene: .
v_gene: TRBV20-1
j_gene: TRBJ1-2
CDR3nt: TGCAGTGCTCCCGGAGCCAATAACTATGGCTACACCTTC
CDR3aa: CSAPGANNYGYTF

abundance: .
d_gene: .
v_gene: TRBV19
j_gene: TRBJ2-1
CDR3nt: TGTGCCAGTAGCCGGGGTTTCTATGAGCAGTTCTTC
CDR3aa: CASSRGFYEQFF

abundance: few
d_gene: TRBD2
v_gene: TRBV19
j_gene: TRBJ2-6
CDR3nt: TGTGCCAGTAAAAAAGTGCTAGCGGGAACTCATGGGGCCAACGTCCTGACTTTC
CDR3aa: CASKKVLAGTHGANVLTF

abundance: few
d_gene: .
v_gene: TRBV6-1
j_gene: TRBJ1-5
CDR3nt: TGTGCCAGCAGTGACACTAAGAATCAGCCCCAGCATTTT
CDR3aa: CASSDTKNQPQHF

abundance: few
d_gene: .
v_gene: TRBV2
j_gene: TRBJ2-7
CDR3nt: TGTGCCAGCAGGACGGGTGGTCACGAGCAGTACTTC
CDR3aa: CASRTGGHEQYF

abundance: few
d_gene: .
v_gene: TRBV10-3
j_gene: TRBJ2-1
CDR3nt: TGTGCCACCTCCGGGACCGGGAATGAGCAGTTCTTC
CDR3aa: CATSGTGNEQFF

abundance: .
d_gene: TRBD2
v_gene: TRBV2
j_gene: TRBJ2-4
CDR3nt: TGTGCCAGCAGTGAAGGTAGCGGGAAGGTTGTAAACATTCAGTACTTC
CDR3aa: CASSEGSGKVVNIQYF

abundance: few
d_gene: TRBD2
v_gene: TRBV7-2
j_gene: TRBJ2-1
CDR3nt: TGTGCCAGCAGCGAGACTAGCGGGAGGTATGAGCAGTTCTTC
CDR3aa: CASSETSGRYEQFF

abundance: few
d_gene: .
v_gene: TRBV7-3
j_gene: TRBJ2-3
CDR3nt: TGTGCCAGCAGCTTTACCCCGCGCGGTCTCGGGGTTACAGATACGCAGTATTTT
CDR3aa: CASSFTPRGLGVTDTQYF

abundance: few
d_gene: .
v_gene: TRBV29-1
j_gene: TRBJ2-2
CDR3nt: TGCAGCGTCGGCAGGGACAACACCGGGGAGCTGTTTTTT
CDR3aa: CSVGRDNTGELFF

abundance: .
d_gene: TRBD2
v_gene: TRBV14
j_gene: TRBJ2-1
CDR3nt: TGTGCCAGCAGCCAAACTAGCGGGAGCAAAAATGAGCAGTTCTTC
CDR3aa: CASSQTSGSKNEQFF

abundance: .
d_gene: TRBD2
v_gene: TRBV4-3
j_gene: TRBJ2-1
CDR3nt: TGCGCCAGCAGCCAAGATCATGGGCTAGCGGGAGGGCCGCAGTTCTTC
CDR3aa: CASSQDHGLAGGPQFF

abundance: .
d_gene: .
v_gene: TRBV19
j_gene: TRBJ1-4
CDR3nt: TGTGCCAGTAGCGACCAGGCTTCTGCCGTAGGACTGTTTTTT
CDR3aa: CASSDQASAVGLFF

abundance: few
d_gene: .
v_gene: TRBV5-6
j_gene: TRBJ2-7
CDR3nt: TGTGCCAGCAGCTTGATCGCGGTGAGCTCCTACGAGCAGTACTTC
CDR3aa: CASSLIAVSSYEQYF

abundance: .
d_gene: TRBD1
v_gene: TRBV12-3/TRBV12-4
j_gene: TRBJ2-2
CDR3nt: TGTGCCAGCAGGTCCGGCCGGGACAGTTTCACCGGGGAGCTGTTTTTT
CDR3aa: CASRSGRDSFTGELFF

abundance: few
d_gene: TRBD1
v_gene: TRBV19
j_gene: TRBJ1-4
CDR3nt: TGTGCCAGTAGTGGACAGGGGGCGAGGACTATATTT
CDR3aa: CASSGQGARTIF

abundance: many
d_gene: TRBD1
v_gene: TRBV4-3
j_gene: TRBJ2-7
CDR3nt: TGCGCCAGCAGCCACACCGGGACAGGGGCCTACGAGCAGTACTTC
CDR3aa: CASSHTGTGAYEQYF

abundance: .
d_gene: TRBD2
v_gene: TRBV14
j_gene: TRBJ2-6
CDR3nt: TGTGCCAGCAGCCAAACGACTAGCGGGCTCTCTGGGGCCAACGTCCTGACTTTC
CDR3aa: CASSQTTSGLSGANVLTF

abundance: .
d_gene: .
v_gene: TRBV20-1
j_gene: TRBJ2-7
CDR3nt: TGCAGTGCTAGGAGGACCCAGTTCTACGAGCAGTACTTC
CDR3aa: CSARRTQFYEQYF

abundance: .
d_gene: .
v_gene: TRBV12-3/TRBV12-4
j_gene: TRBJ2-7
CDR3nt: TGTGCCAGCAGTCCGCTAACGCGGTTCTACGAGCAGTACTTC
CDR3aa: CASSPLTRFYEQYF

abundance: .
d_gene: TRBD2
v_gene: TRBV12-3/TRBV12-4
j_gene: TRBJ2-7
CDR3nt: TGTGCCAGCAGTAAGACTAGCGGGAAGTTAGGGCAGTACTTC
CDR3aa: CASSKTSGKLGQYF

abundance: few
d_gene: .
v_gene: TRBV6-1
j_gene: TRBJ1-5
CDR3nt: TGTGCCAGCAGTGAGGAGGGACAACACAATCAGCCCCAGCATTTT
CDR3aa: CASSEEGQHNQPQHF

abundance: .
d_gene: .
v_gene: TRBV7-9
j_gene: TRBJ2-7
CDR3nt: TGTGCCAGCAGCTTAGCTGAGACTAGATCGTACGAGCAGTACTTC
CDR3aa: CASSLAETRSYEQYF

abundance: few
d_gene: .
v_gene: TRBV6-5
j_gene: TRBJ2-3
CDR3nt: TGTGCCAGCAGTTACTATGGTGTCGGGAGCACAGATACGCAGTATTTT
CDR3aa: CASSYYGVGSTDTQYF

abundance: .
d_gene: .
v_gene: TRBV29-1
j_gene: TRBJ2-5
CDR3nt: TGCAGCGCCGGTCGGGTGGGAGAGACCCAGTACTTC
CDR3aa: CSAGRVGETQYF

abundance: few
d_gene: .
v_gene: TRBV12-3/TRBV12-4
j_gene: TRBJ1-1
CDR3nt: TGTGCCAGCAGGCTAGGGCGCGGCACTGAAGCTTTCTTT
CDR3aa: CASRLGRGTEAFF

abundance: few
d_gene: TRBD2
v_gene: TRBV6-2/TRBV6-3
j_gene: TRBJ2-2
CDR3nt: TGTGCCAGCAGTTACATGGGTCGGGAGGCCCCCACCGGGGAGCTGTTTTTT
CDR3aa: CASSYMGREAPTGELFF

abundance: .
d_gene: .
v_gene: TRBV5-1
j_gene: TRBJ2-2
CDR3nt: TGCGCCAGCAGCTTGGACTGGGTGAACACCGGGGAGCTGTTTTTT
CDR3aa: CASSLDWVNTGELFF

abundance: many
d_gene: .
v_gene: TRBV12-3/TRBV12-4
j_gene: TRBJ2-2
CDR3nt: TGTGCCAGCAGTTTTACTGGCAACACCGGGGAGCTGTTTTTT
CDR3aa: CASSFTGNTGELFF

abundance: few
d_gene: .
v_gene: TRBV14
j_gene: TRBJ2-2
CDR3nt: TGTGCCAGCAGCCAAGCCGGGCTCGGAATCGGGGAGCTGTTTTTT
CDR3aa: CASSQAGLGIGELFF